This TCR beta chain was observed in a study of T cell responses to AZD1222 COVID-19 vaccine. V was shortened by 4 bases and J by 2 bases, with 7 bases between the two germline ends. This CDR3 region has 13 residues. Germline CDR1 reads SGHRS; CDR2 reads YFSETQ. Clones were sequenced by immunoSEQ multiplex PCR, and TCRdb holds only the in-frame ones, with some missing. Here the sample spans 95,000 to 150,000 clones, about nine tenths being singletons. Here the sequenced sample was peripheral blood, taken on day 0 of AZD1222 vaccination. The J gene is TRBJ2-1, the V gene TRBV5-1; D unresolved. The clonotype originates from an adult in good health. CDR3 sequence (DNA): TGCGCCAGCAGCCCGGCAACCTACAATGAGCAGTTCTTC. Its protein product is CASSPATYNEQFF. The entire variable domain, with the rest obtained from reference TRBV5-1 and TRBJ2-1, is as follows: KAGVTQTPRYLIKTRGQQVTLSCSPISGHRSVSWYQQTPGQGLQFLFEYFSETQRNKGNFPGRFSGRQFSNSRSEMNVSTLELGDSALYLCASSPATYNEQFFGPGTRLTVL.